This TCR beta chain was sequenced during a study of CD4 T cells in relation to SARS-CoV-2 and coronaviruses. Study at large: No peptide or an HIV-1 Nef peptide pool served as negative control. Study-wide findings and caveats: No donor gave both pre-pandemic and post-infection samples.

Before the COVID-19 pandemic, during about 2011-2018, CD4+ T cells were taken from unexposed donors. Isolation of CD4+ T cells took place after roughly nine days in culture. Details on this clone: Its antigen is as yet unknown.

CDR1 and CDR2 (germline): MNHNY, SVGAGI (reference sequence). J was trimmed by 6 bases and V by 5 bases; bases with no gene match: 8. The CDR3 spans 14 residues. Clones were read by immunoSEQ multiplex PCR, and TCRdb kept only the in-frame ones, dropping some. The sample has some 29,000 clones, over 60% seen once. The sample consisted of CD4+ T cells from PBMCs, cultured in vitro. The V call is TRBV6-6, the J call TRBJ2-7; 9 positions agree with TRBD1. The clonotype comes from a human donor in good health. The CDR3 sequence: CASSAEGQGSEQYF. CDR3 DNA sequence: TGTGCCAGCAGTGCCGAGGGACAGGGTTCCGAGCAGTACTTC.